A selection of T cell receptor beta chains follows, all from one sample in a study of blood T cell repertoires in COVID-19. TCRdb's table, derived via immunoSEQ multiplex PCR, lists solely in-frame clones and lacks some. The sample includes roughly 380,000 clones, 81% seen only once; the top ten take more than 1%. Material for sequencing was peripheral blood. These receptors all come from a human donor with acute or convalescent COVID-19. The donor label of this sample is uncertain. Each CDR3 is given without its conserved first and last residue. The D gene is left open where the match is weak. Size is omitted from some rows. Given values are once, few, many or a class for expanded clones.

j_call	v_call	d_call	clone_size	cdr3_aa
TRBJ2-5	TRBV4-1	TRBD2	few	ASSQRVVGGGPYQETQY
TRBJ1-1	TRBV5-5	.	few	ASSLVRAAEAF
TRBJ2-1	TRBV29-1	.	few	SVVSLNYNEQF
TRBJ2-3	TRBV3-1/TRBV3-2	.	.	ASSQVGGSTDTQY
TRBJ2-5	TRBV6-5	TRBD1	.	ASSYFDRAKETQY
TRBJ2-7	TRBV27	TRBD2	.	ASSPLSLAGGPREQY
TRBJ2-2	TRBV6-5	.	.	ASRFTVATGELF
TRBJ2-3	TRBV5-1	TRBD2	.	ASSFSTGGYGTDTQY
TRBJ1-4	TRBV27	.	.	ASRERGGRIGEKLF
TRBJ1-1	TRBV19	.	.	ASSLPGGLNTEAF
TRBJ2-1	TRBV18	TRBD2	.	ASSPLSGGLGEQF
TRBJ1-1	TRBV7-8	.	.	ASCRWMNTEAF
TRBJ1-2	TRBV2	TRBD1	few	ASSDSGTGNGYT
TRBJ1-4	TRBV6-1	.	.	ASSEAGRGGLF
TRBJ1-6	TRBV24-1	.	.	ATSPLWGLGSPLH
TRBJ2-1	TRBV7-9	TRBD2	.	ASTLLAGVYNEQF
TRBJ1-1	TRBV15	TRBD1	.	ATSRATGVNTEAF
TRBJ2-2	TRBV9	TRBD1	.	ASSSGQAHTGELF
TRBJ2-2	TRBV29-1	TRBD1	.	SVTRGPTGELF
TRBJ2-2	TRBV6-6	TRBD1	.	ASSSTGGTGELF
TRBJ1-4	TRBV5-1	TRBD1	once	ASSISGQYEKLF
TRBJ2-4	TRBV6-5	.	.	ASGGLAKNIQY
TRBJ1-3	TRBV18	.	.	ASSPLEIAGNTIY
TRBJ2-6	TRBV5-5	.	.	ASSIGEGVGANVLT
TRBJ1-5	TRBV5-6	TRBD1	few	ASSFKGAHQPQH
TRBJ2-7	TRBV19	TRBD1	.	ASSLGTGENYEQY
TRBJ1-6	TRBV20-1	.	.	SASPRVVSSPLH
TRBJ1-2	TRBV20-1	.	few	SVDTIYGYT
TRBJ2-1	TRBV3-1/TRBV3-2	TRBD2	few	ASSTAGLASNEQF
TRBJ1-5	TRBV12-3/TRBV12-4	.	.	ASSLAGGQPQH
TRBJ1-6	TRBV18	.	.	ASSPQEKNSPLH
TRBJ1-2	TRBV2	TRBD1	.	ASSGTGVGYGYT
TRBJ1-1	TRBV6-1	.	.	ASSERGNEAF
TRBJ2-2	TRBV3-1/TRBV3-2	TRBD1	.	ASSFRQGYTGELF
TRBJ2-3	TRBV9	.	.	ASSTTQGGSTDTQY
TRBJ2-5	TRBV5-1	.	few	ASSTAEQETQY
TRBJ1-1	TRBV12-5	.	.	ASGPDFDTEAF
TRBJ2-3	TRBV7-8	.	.	ASSLHGGSTDTQY
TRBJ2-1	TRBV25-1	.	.	ASSDPTRSNLKNNEQF
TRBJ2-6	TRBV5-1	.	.	ASSSLPVNSGANVLT
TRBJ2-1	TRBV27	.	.	APREGSYNEQF
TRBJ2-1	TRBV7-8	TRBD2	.	ASSLTSLRTSVIDEQF
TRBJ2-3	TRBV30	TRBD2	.	AWGGLAGVETDTQY
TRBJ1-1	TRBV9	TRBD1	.	ASSAKTGGNTEAF
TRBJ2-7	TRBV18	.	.	ASSPRDNGEQY
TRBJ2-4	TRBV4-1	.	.	ASSQERLPGAKNIQY
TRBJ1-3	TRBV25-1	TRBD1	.	ASSETGGEGGNTIY
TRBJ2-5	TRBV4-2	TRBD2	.	ASSQILAGGRKETQY
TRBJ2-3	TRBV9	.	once	ASSSTRLGSTDTQY
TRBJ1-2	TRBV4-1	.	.	ASSQEPSRGSYT
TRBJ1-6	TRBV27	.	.	ASSFQGRNSPLH
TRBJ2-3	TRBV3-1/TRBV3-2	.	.	ASSPRASTDTQY
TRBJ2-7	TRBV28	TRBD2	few	ASSPGGAGKSYEQY
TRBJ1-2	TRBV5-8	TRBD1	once	ASSEGQGVVDGYT
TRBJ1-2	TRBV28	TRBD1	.	ASSEDRGRGYT
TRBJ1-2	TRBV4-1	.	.	ASRKLGDYGYT
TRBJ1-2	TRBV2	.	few	ASSEAGGPYGYT
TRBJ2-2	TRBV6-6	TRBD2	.	ASSGSSTSGGTNTGELF